The source of this T cell receptor (beta chain) is a study of human T cells and chemical hapten exposure. Study information: Epicutaneous patch tests delivered 0.01% DPC to the upper back, with evaluation at 6 days. Study outcomes and limitations: Positively correlated with patch test score were the counts of PT1 expanded TCRs.

As the library was built, unique molecular identifiers were attached to individual cDNA molecules. Original data processing: Sample TCR totals centred on a median of approximately 96,000, ranging about 20,000 to 690,600. TCRdb passed the RACE reads through MiXCR, listing each CDR3 protein once. V and J calls and clone size were set by TCRdb, not the authors. The table lists around 300,000 distinct CDR3 sequences, roughly 6.9% of them singletons. Specified time point: patch test 1, 2 weeks after DPC sensitization. Treatment described: therapeutic diphenylcyclopropenone sensitization with weekly scalp DPC. This clonotype has only a few counts. Its specificity is not known. The source material was whole blood, sampled in connection with sensitization to the hapten diphenylcyclopropenone (DPC). This clonotype was sampled from a woman between 18 and 30 years old with alopecia areata. Some clones in this sample may be carry-over from other donors' samples.

The CDR3: CASSFDGTVNTEAFF. CDR3 DNA sequence: TGCGCCAGCAGTTTCGACGGGACAGTGAACACTGAAGCTTTCTTT. J is TRBJ1-1 and V is TRBV5-1, with 7 bases matching TRBD1. Germline values: CDR1 SGHRS, CDR2 YFSETQ. This CDR3 is 15 amino acids long. Trimming cost V 5 bases and J 0 bases; bases outside gene matches: 7.